This TCR beta chain was obtained from a study of Graves' ophthalmopathy and Graves' hyperthyroidism. The V gene end was trimmed by 4 bases and the J gene end by 7 bases; junction bases not matched to a gene: 8. Per the germline V gene, CDR1 is SQVTM and CDR2 is ANQGSEA. This CDR3 region has 14 residues. New diagnoses, under 2 months' duration, and ages 18 to 65 characterized the hyperthyroidism patients. No donor had other autoimmune disease, uncontrolled infection, pregnancy or lactation. Amplifying from RNA transcripts, the study obtained TCR beta CDR3 regions. An initial RT-PCR round employing HTBI primers preceded a second-round multiplex PCR. TCRdb re-analysed the multiplex PCR reads in MiXCR, keeping a single row per CDR3 protein. The sample shows about 1.1 million distinct CDR3 sequences, roughly 35% of them seen only once. Overall study findings and caveats: A 13-signature model separated ophthalmopathy from stable hyperthyroidism, about 88% sensitivity, around 81% specificity.

As for this clonotype: Antigen unknown.

The sequence was obtained from an adult man with Graves' hyperthyroidism. Sequences were obtained from peripheral blood or thyroid tissue (not recorded which). This chain links TRBV29-1 with TRBJ2-7; 12 bases match TRBD1. The DNA for the CDR3 is TGCAGCGTTGGATCGGGACAGGGGGCAGGGGAGCAGTACTTC. This codes for CSVGSGQGAGEQYF.